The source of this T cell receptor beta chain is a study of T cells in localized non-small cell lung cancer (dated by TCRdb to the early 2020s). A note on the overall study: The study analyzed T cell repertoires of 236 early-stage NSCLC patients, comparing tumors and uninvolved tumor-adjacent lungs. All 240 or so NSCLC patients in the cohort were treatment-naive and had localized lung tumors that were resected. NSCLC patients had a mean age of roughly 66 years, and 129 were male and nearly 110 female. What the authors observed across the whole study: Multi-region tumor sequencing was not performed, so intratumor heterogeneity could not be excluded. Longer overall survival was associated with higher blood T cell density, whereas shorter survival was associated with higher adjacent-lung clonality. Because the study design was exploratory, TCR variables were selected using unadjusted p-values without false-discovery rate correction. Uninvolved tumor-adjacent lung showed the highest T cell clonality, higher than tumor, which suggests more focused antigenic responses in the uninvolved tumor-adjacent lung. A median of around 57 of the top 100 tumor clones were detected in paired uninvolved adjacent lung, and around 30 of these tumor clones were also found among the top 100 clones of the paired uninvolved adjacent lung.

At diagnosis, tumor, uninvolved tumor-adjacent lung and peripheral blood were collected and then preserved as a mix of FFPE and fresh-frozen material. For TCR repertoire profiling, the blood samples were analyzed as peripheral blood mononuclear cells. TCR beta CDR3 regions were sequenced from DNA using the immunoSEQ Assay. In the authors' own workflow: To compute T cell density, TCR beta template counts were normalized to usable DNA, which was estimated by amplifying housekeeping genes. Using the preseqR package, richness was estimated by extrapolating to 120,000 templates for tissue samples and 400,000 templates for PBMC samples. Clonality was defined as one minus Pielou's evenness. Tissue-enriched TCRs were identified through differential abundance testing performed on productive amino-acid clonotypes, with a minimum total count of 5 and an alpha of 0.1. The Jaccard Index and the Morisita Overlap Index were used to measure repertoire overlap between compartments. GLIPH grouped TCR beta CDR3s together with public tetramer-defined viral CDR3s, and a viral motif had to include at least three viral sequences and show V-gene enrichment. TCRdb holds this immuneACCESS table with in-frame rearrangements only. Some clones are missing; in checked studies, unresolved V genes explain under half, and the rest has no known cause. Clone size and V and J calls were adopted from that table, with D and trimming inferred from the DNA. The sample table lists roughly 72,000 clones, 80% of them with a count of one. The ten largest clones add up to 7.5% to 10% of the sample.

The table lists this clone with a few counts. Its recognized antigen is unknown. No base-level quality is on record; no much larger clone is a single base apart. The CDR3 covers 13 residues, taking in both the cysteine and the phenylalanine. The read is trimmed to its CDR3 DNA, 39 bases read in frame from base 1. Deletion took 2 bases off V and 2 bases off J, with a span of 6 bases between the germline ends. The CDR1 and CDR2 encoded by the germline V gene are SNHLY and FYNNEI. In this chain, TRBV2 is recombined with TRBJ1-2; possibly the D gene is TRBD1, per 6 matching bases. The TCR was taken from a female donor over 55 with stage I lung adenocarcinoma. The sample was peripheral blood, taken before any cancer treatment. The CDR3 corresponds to CASSETGNYGYTF. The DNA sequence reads TGTGCCAGCAGTGAAACAGGGAACTATGGCTACACCTTC. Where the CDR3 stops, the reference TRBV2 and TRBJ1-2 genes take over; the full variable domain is EPEVTQTPSHQVTQMGQEVILRCVPISNHLYFYWYRQILGQKVEFLVSFYNNEISEKSEIFDDQFSVERPDGSNFTLKIRSTKLEDSAMYFCASSETGNYGYTFGSGTRLTVV.